The rows below give T cell receptor beta chains drawn from one sample of a study of cytomegalovirus exposure and HLA in healthy donors. The repertoire was sequenced with immunoSEQ multiplex PCR; TCRdb's copy has only in-frame clones and lacks some. The sample carries 100,000 to 150,000 clones, 95% to 96% recorded once. Sequencing used PBMCs. The receptors here all came from a man aged 18 to 35 in good health and CMV-seronegative. The CDR3 runs from the conserved cysteine through the conserved F or W. A D gene is named only where the DNA matches it firmly. Clone size is given for some rows only: seen once, a few or many times, or a class if the clone is expanded.

V: TRBV27
J: TRBJ2-7
D: TRBD1
size: once
DNA: TGTGCCAGCAGTTTGACCGGGACAGGGGTTGAGCAGTACTTC
CDR3: CASSLTGTGVEQYF

V: TRBV4-1
J: TRBJ1-2
D: .
size: .
DNA: TGCGCCAGCAGCCAGGCCGGGTCCGGGGAGTATGGCTACACCTTC
CDR3: CASSQAGSGEYGYTF

V: TRBV7-2
J: TRBJ2-1
D: .
size: .
DNA: TGTGCCAGCAGCTTAAATCTAGCGAATGAGCAGTTCTTC
CDR3: CASSLNLANEQFF

V: TRBV19
J: TRBJ2-6
D: TRBD1
size: .
DNA: TGTGCCAGTAGTGTCGACAGGGCCGGGGCCAACGTCCTGACTTTC
CDR3: CASSVDRAGANVLTF

V: TRBV7-9
J: TRBJ1-1
D: .
size: .
DNA: TGTGCCAGCAGCTTAGCTACTAGTACGATCATGAACACTGAAGCTTTCTTT
CDR3: CASSLATSTIMNTEAFF

V: TRBV6-5
J: TRBJ2-1
D: .
size: .
DNA: TGTGCCAGCAGTTCGACGGGTTCTAGAGATGAGCAGTTCTTC
CDR3: CASSSTGSRDEQFF

V: TRBV18
J: TRBJ1-3
D: .
size: .
DNA: TGTGCCAGCTCACTGATAGAGGTTTCTGGAAACACCATATATTTT
CDR3: CASSLIEVSGNTIYF

V: TRBV9
J: TRBJ1-1
D: TRBD1
size: .
DNA: TGTGCCAGCAGGTTCTCCGGGACAGAGAACACTGAAGCTTTCTTT
CDR3: CASRFSGTENTEAFF

V: TRBV5-8
J: TRBJ2-3
D: TRBD2
size: .
DNA: TGTGCCAGCGGCCGGCTAGCGGGAGGGCCGTACACAGATACGCAGTATTTT
CDR3: CASGRLAGGPYTDTQYF

V: TRBV6-4
J: TRBJ1-2
D: .
size: .
DNA: TGTGCCAGCAGGGGCGACAGATCGGTCTACTATGGCTACACCTTC
CDR3: CASRGDRSVYYGYTF

V: TRBV5-1
J: TRBJ2-7
D: .
size: .
DNA: TGCGCCAGCAGCTTGGTCGGGACTCCAGGCGAGCAGTACTTC
CDR3: CASSLVGTPGEQYF

V: TRBV27
J: TRBJ2-2
D: .
size: .
DNA: TGTGCCAGCAGGACAAACAGGGAAAGAATATCCCCCGGGGAGCTGTTTTTT
CDR3: CASRTNRERISPGELFF

V: TRBV4-1
J: TRBJ1-3
D: TRBD1
size: .
DNA: TGCGCCAGCAGCCAGGGACAGAACTATGGAAACACCATATATTTT
CDR3: CASSQGQNYGNTIYF

V: TRBV5-6
J: TRBJ1-5
D: .
size: .
DNA: TGTGCCAGCAGCAATCTGAGGGAAGTTGGTCAGCCCCAGCATTTT
CDR3: CASSNLREVGQPQHF

V: TRBV19
J: TRBJ1-1
D: TRBD1
size: .
DNA: TGTGCCAGTAGCATTGGGACAGGGGGCGCGAGGGGGACTGAAGCTTTCTTT
CDR3: CASSIGTGGARGTEAFF

V: TRBV11-2
J: TRBJ2-1
D: TRBD1
size: .
DNA: TGTGCCAGCAGCTTAGGTAAACAGGGGAAGGTCAATGAGCAGTTCTTC
CDR3: CASSLGKQGKVNEQFF

V: TRBV28
J: TRBJ1-5
D: .
size: once
DNA: TGTGCCAGCAGTATCGCGGGACGCGGGGGCCAGCCCCAGCATTTT
CDR3: CASSIAGRGGQPQHF

V: TRBV2
J: TRBJ2-3
D: TRBD2
size: .
DNA: TGTGCCAGCCGAGGCGGGGGGGATTGGGGCACAGATATGCAGTATTTT
CDR3: CASRGGGDWGTDMQYF

V: TRBV27
J: TRBJ2-7
D: .
size: .
DNA: TGTGCCTCGTCAACATCGCCTCTCTACGAGCAGTACTTC
CDR3: CASSTSPLYEQYF

V: TRBV28
J: TRBJ1-1
D: .
size: once
DNA: TGTGCCGCGCAGCGGGGGTACACTGAAGCTTTCTTT
CDR3: CAAQRGYTEAFF

V: TRBV7-2
J: TRBJ1-5
D: TRBD1
size: .
DNA: TGTGCCAGCAGCTTAGATGCAGGGGGGAATCAGCCCCAGCATTTT
CDR3: CASSLDAGGNQPQHF

V: TRBV9
J: TRBJ2-7
D: .
size: .
DNA: TGTGCCAGCAGCGTAGGGAGTTCAGGGTACGAGCAGTACTTC
CDR3: CASSVGSSGYEQYF

V: TRBV6-6
J: TRBJ2-1
D: TRBD2
size: .
DNA: TGTGCCAGCAACCCTAAAGCGGGAGCTCGGGGTGAGCAGTTCTTC
CDR3: CASNPKAGARGEQFF

V: TRBV30
J: TRBJ1-2
D: .
size: .
DNA: TGTGCCTGGAGTCAGTCTAACTATGGCTACACCTTC
CDR3: CAWSQSNYGYTF

V: TRBV11-3
J: TRBJ2-1
D: TRBD2
size: once
DNA: TGTGCCAGCAGCTTAAGACTAGCGGGAGGCTCCTACAATGAGCAGTTCTTC
CDR3: CASSLRLAGGSYNEQFF

V: TRBV9
J: TRBJ2-7
D: .
size: .
DNA: TGTGCCAGCAGCGTAGAGGGACTTCCATACGAGCAGTACTTC
CDR3: CASSVEGLPYEQYF

V: TRBV6-5
J: TRBJ2-7
D: .
size: .
DNA: TGTGCCAGCAGACACACCGGCCAGGGGCGCGAGCAGTACTTC
CDR3: CASRHTGQGREQYF

V: TRBV14
J: TRBJ2-1
D: .
size: .
DNA: TGTGCCAGCAGCCAAGGACCTAGCGCCTACAATGAGCAGTTCTTC
CDR3: CASSQGPSAYNEQFF

V: TRBV5-5
J: TRBJ1-5
D: .
size: .
DNA: TGTGCCAGCAGCCTCTTTTCTCTAGGGGATCAGCCCCAGCATTTT
CDR3: CASSLFSLGDQPQHF

V: TRBV19
J: TRBJ1-5
D: TRBD1
size: .
DNA: TGTGCCAGTAGACTGACAGGGCTGGGACCCCAGCATTTT
CDR3: CASRLTGLGPQHF

V: TRBV28
J: TRBJ1-5
D: .
size: .
DNA: TGTGCCAGCAGTTTTCCTACACCAAGCGTCAATCAGCCCCAGCATTTT
CDR3: CASSFPTPSVNQPQHF